The 30 T cell receptor beta chains below were found in one sample sequenced in a study of cytomegalovirus exposure and HLA in healthy donors. PCR was performed using 60 Vbeta and 13 Jbeta primers. The table came from immunoSEQ multiplex PCR; TCRdb's copy has only in-frame clones and leaves some out. The top ten hold 1.5% to 2% of the sample, which has about 190,000 clones, around 81% seen once. Sample: PBMCs. These receptors were collected from a man aged 18-30 years in good health and CMV-seronegative.

In nucleotides, the CDR3 is TGTGCCAGCACCCGGTATCAGGGTTACGAGCAGTACTTC. Amino acid sequence: CASTRYQGYEQYF. The rearrangement links TRBV6-6 to TRBJ2-7; a possible D gene is TRBD1 (5 bases). Trimming removed 7 bases at V and 4 bases at J, with 14 bases between. From germline, CDR1 is MNHNY and CDR2 SVGAGI (reference sequence). This CDR3 region has 13 residues.

The chain has TRBV4-3 and TRBJ1-4, with D perhaps matching TRBD1 (6 bases). CDR3 length equals 13 residues. The ends were cut back, 4 bases at V and 7 bases at J, with 10 bases in the middle. Germline V lookup: CDR1 LGHNA, CDR2 YSLEER. In DNA form, the CDR3 reads TGCGCCAGCAGCCGCTTACAGGGTGAAAAACTGTTTTTT. Residues: CASSRLQGEKLFF.

This clone was found once. This sequence joins TRBV5-1 and TRBJ2-3, with D perhaps matching TRBD1 (5 bases). CDR3 size: 14 residues. V lost 0 bases and J 3 bases, leaving 8 bases between the germline ends. CDR1 is SGHRS and CDR2 is YFSETQ in the germline V gene. DNA of the CDR3: TGCGCCAGCAGCTTGGGTAAGGGGACAGATACGCAGTATTTT. Translation: CASSLGKGTDTQYF.

This clone was seen only once. The genes are TRBV6-5 and TRBJ2-5; 10 bases agree with TRBD2. Germline loops: CDR1 MNHEY, CDR2 SVGAGI. V shed 2 bases, J shed 2 bases, and the junction held 2 bases outside the gene matches. This CDR3 is built from 15 residues. CDR3 in DNA: TGTGCCAGCAGTTACGTGACTAGCGGGCAAGAGACCCAGTACTTC. As protein: CASSYVTSGQETQYF.

The J gene is TRBJ2-1, the V gene TRBV10-2; 14 bases are a match to TRBD2. The CDR3 spans 15 residues. Germline loops: CDR1 WSHSY, CDR2 SAAADI. V lost 6 bases to trimming and J lost 4 bases; unmatched junction nucleotides: 2. Here the CDR3 reads CASRWTSGGYNEQFF. The CDR3 DNA sequence: TGCGCCAGCAGATGGACTAGCGGGGGGTACAATGAGCAGTTCTTC.

This sequence joins TRBV4-1 and TRBJ2-7; 11 bases line up with TRBD1. Germline values: CDR1 MGHRA, CDR2 YSYEKL. The CDR3 contains 16 residues. With 4 bases clipped from V and 1 base from J, the junction kept 6 bases outside the gene matches. The CDR3 sequence: CASSLTRDRGSYEQYF. The CDR3 DNA follows: TGCGCCAGCAGCCTAACCCGGGACAGGGGGTCCTACGAGCAGTACTTC.

CDR3 sequence: CASSQDTIYF. CDR3 nucleotides: TGTGCCAGCAGTCAGGACACCATATATTTT. The chain recombines TRBV28 with TRBJ1-3; D is ambiguous. This CDR3 region has 10 residues. The ends were cut back, 5 bases at V and 8 bases at J, with 4 bases in the middle. The germline CDR1 and CDR2 sequences are MDHEN and SYDVKM.

The J gene is TRBJ2-2, the V gene TRBV5-1, with unresolved D. Germline CDR1 reads SGHRS; CDR2 reads YFSETQ. The CDR3 totals 13 residues. V lost 4 bases, J lost 4 bases, and 8 bases lay in between. This CDR3 is CASSPRGTGELFF. CDR3 nucleotide sequence: TGCGCCAGCAGCCCCAGAGGCACCGGGGAGCTGTTTTTT.

In its sample, this clone was seen once. The chain couples TRBV4-2 to TRBJ1-1; D may be TRBD1 (5 bases). The CDR3 extends over 14 amino acids. V shed 2 bases and J shed 3 bases, with 10 bases lying between them. Germline V gives CDR1 LGHNA, CDR2 YNFKEQ. The chain's CDR3 is CASSQLEGDTEAFF. As DNA, the CDR3 is TGTGCCAGCAGCCAACTGGAAGGGGACACTGAAGCTTTCTTT.

The rearrangement links TRBV5-4 to TRBJ2-3; possibly TRBD2 for D (5 bases). V was shortened by 2 bases and J by 3 bases, with 16 bases between the two germline ends. The V gene's germline CDR1 is SGHNT and CDR2 YYREEE (reference sequence). The CDR3 is 16 amino acids. The CDR3 reads CASSFEGLLGTDTQYF. CDR3 DNA: TGTGCCAGCAGCTTTGAGGGCCTACTCGGTACAGATACGCAGTATTTT.

This CDR3 is CASRGLAGGPSVNEQFF. CDR3 DNA: TGTGCCAGCAGAGGACTAGCGGGAGGGCCCTCAGTCAATGAGCAGTTCTTC. The chain links TRBV28 to TRBJ2-1; TRBD2 aligns across 15 bases. The ends lost 6 bases at V and 6 bases at J; junction bases unmatched: 9. This CDR3 has 17 amino acids. Germline CDR1 and CDR2: MDHEN and SYDVKM.

This chain joins TRBV6-1 and TRBJ2-1; a weak D match, TRBD2 (6 bases). With 0 bases removed from V and 8 bases from J, the gap between germline ends came to 23 bases. There are 18 residues in the CDR3. CDR1 and CDR2 from the germline V gene are MNHNS and SASEGT. The chain's CDR3 is CASSEAPEDYNLWDEQFF. CDR3 nucleotides: TGTGCCAGCAGTGAAGCGCCGGAGGACTACAACCTTTGGGATGAGCAGTTCTTC.

The CDR3 loop is CASRKGGAHGYTF. As DNA, the CDR3 is TGTGCCAGCAGAAAAGGGGGCGCGCATGGCTACACCTTC. This chain links TRBV28 with TRBJ1-2; 7 bases are shared with TRBD1. The V gene end was trimmed by 6 bases and the J gene end by 6 bases; junction bases not matched to a gene: 7. The CDR3 covers 13 residues. The germline gives CDR1 MDHEN, CDR2 SYDVKM.

The rearrangement joins TRBV19 to TRBJ2-1; D may be TRBD2 (6 bases). The germline CDR1 and CDR2 sequences are LNHDA and SQIVND (reference sequence). The CDR3 extends over 15 amino acids. Between the trimmed V and J ends, which lost 2 bases and 0 bases, there was a span of 8 bases. The CDR3 sequence: CASSIHGSSYNEQFF. In DNA, the CDR3 is TGTGCCAGTAGTATACACGGGAGCTCCTACAATGAGCAGTTCTTC.

This chain connects TRBV6-6 to TRBJ2-3, with D possibly being TRBD1 (6 bases). V gave up 6 bases and J gave up 2 bases, with 15 bases separating them. This CDR3 is built from 15 residues. Germline lookup yields CDR1 MNHNY and CDR2 SVGAGI (reference sequence). CDR3 residues: CASRRGTGITDTQYF. DNA for the CDR3: TGTGCCAGCAGGAGGGGGACCGGGATCACAGATACGCAGTATTTT.

The genes are TRBV15 and TRBJ2-7; 10 positions agree with TRBD2. The J segment lost 3 bases and the V segment lost 0 bases, leaving 2 bases of the junction unmatched. Germline V lookup: CDR1 LNHNV, CDR2 YYDKDF (reference sequence). The CDR3 is 15 amino acids. Here the CDR3 DNA reads TGTGCCACCAGCAGAGAACTAGCGGGATACTACGAGCAGTACTTC. Translated, it gives CATSRELAGYYEQYF. The variable domain in full, completed from reference TRBV15 and TRBJ2-7, reads DAMVIQNPRYQVTQFGKPVTLSCSQTLNHNVMYWYQQKSSQAPKLLFHYYDKDFNNEADTPDNFQSRRPNTSFCFLDIRSPGLGDTAMYLCATSRELAGYYEQYFGPGTRLTVT.

The chain is built from TRBV7-2 and TRBJ1-5, with D hard to call. V lost 5 bases and J 1 base, leaving 12 bases between the germline ends. Germline CDR1 and CDR2: SGHTA and FQGNSA. This CDR3 is 15 amino acids long. In DNA, the CDR3 is TGTGCCAGCAGCATCTTTAGAGGGAGCAATCAGCCCCAGCATTTT. Translation gives CASSIFRGSNQPQHF.

The sample holds one count of this clone. The rearrangement links TRBV28 to TRBJ2-5, with 9 positions matching TRBD2. V gave up 5 bases and J gave up 5 bases; unmatched junction bases: 9. Germline lookup yields CDR1 MDHEN and CDR2 SYDVKM. The CDR3 totals 15 residues. The CDR3 DNA follows: TGTGCCAGCAGTCCATCCGGGACTAGCAGGGAGACCCAGTACTTC. Amino acid sequence: CASSPSGTSRETQYF.

Of note for this clone: Other DNA sequences in this specimen translate into the identical CDR3. The chain carries TRBV9 and TRBJ2-7, with 7 nucleotides matching TRBD2. Germline CDR1 and CDR2: SGDLS and YYNGEE. The CDR3 has 14 residues. Trimming cost V 0 bases and J 0 bases; bases outside gene matches: 0. The CDR3 spells CASSVGGSSYEQYF. CDR3 in DNA: TGTGCCAGCAGCGTAGGCGGGAGCTCCTACGAGCAGTACTTC.

The chain recombines TRBV6-5 with TRBJ1-3; D is unclear. V dropped 2 bases and J dropped 0 bases, with 11 bases sitting between them. Germline V gives CDR1 MNHEY, CDR2 SVGAGI. The CDR3 is 16 residues long. The CDR3 spells CASSYAQVPSGNTIYF. The CDR3 DNA is TGTGCCAGCAGTTACGCGCAGGTACCCTCTGGAAACACCATATATTTT.

The rearrangement uses TRBV4-1 and TRBJ2-7, with 9 bases fitting TRBD2. This CDR3 spans 15 amino acids. The germline gives CDR1 MGHRA, CDR2 YSYEKL. V lost 1 base, J lost 4 bases, and 5 bases stayed unmatched. The CDR3 here is CASSQGAGGPYEQYF. The CDR3 nucleotides are TGCGCCAGCAGCCAAGGGGCGGGAGGGCCGTACGAGCAGTACTTC.

The rearrangement joins TRBV4-1 to TRBJ2-2; the D is unclear. This CDR3 region has 15 residues. Per germline, CDR1 MGHRA and CDR2 YSYEKL. V was cut by 3 bases and J by 4 bases, with 12 bases left in between. For the CDR3, the DNA is TGCGCCAGCAGCCAGGTATTAGTTAGCACCGGGGAGCTGTTTTTT. Translating it yields CASSQVLVSTGELFF.

Points on this clone: The junction and the germline gene differ at one end; a read error may be behind it. The rearrangement links TRBV7-9 to TRBJ2-7; possibly TRBD2 for D (5 bases). Germline V gene sequence: CDR1 SEHNR, CDR2 FQNEAQ (reference sequence). CDR3 length: 16 amino acids. The CDR3: CSSSLVLGAGVYEQYF. In DNA form, the CDR3 reads TGTTCCAGCAGCTTAGTTTTGGGCGCGGGTGTCTACGAGCAGTACTTC.

The chain is built from TRBV29-1 and TRBJ2-5, with D perhaps TRBD1 (6 bases). CDR3 length: 11 residues. Trimming cost V 6 bases and J 3 bases, with 8 bases left between them. Germline CDR1 is SQVTM and CDR2 is ANQGSEA. The CDR3 sequence is CSVAGEETQYF. The CDR3 region has the DNA TGCAGCGTCGCAGGGGAAGAGACCCAGTACTTC. Looking up the rest from reference TRBV29-1 and TRBJ2-5 gives the full variable domain: SAVISQKPSRDICQRGTSLTIQCQVDSQVTMMFWYRQQPGQSLTLIATANQGSEATYESGFVIDKFPISRPNLTFSTLTVSNMSPEDSSIYLCSVAGEETQYFGPGTRLLVL.

Here the CDR3 DNA reads TGTGCCACCGCGACAGGGCGCCTATCTGGCTACACCTTC. Its translation is CATATGRLSGYTF. V is TRBV13 and J is TRBJ1-2, with TRBD1 matching over 7 bases. The CDR3 extends over 13 amino acids. Germline CDR1 and CDR2: PRHDT and FYEKMQ (reference sequence). Trimming at V came to 10 bases and at J to 7 bases, leaving 12 bases not matched to a gene.

The gene calls are TRBV5-6 and TRBJ2-7; 12 bases agree with TRBD2. Germline V CDR1 and CDR2: SGHDT, YYEEEE. The CDR3 has 15 amino acids. J was trimmed by 4 bases and V by 5 bases; bases with no gene match: 7. The CDR3 region has the DNA TGTGCCAGCAGGGGAGGACTAGCGGGGCCTTACGAGCAGTACTTC. It codes for CASRGGLAGPYEQYF.

The chain carries TRBV5-1 and TRBJ1-1; possible D gene TRBD1, 6 bases. With 3 bases removed from V and 6 bases from J, the gap between germline ends came to 15 bases. CDR3 length equals 14 residues. Per the germline V gene, CDR1 is SGHRS and CDR2 is YFSETQ. CDR3 sequence (DNA): TGCGCCAGCAGCTCGCCAGGGGAGCGACCTGAAGCTTTCTTT. This codes for CASSSPGERPEAFF.

V usage is TRBV7-2 and J usage is TRBJ2-5; 9 bases map to TRBD2. Trimming removed 1 base from V and 10 bases from J; junction bases left unmatched: 7. The CDR3 runs to 14 residues. CDR1 is SGHTA, CDR2 FQGNSA, per germline. The CDR3 protein is CASSLGLREGVQYF. The CDR3 coding sequence is TGTGCCAGCAGCTTAGGATTGCGGGAGGGAGTCCAGTACTTC.

The chain combines TRBV30 with TRBJ2-2; TRBD2 matches at 9 bases. CDR1 and CDR2 from the germline V gene are GTSNPN and SVGIG (reference sequence). V gave up 2 bases and J gave up 0 bases; unmatched junction bases: 7. The CDR3 has 17 residues. CDR3 region: CAWSRRLAGSNTGELFF. The CDR3 DNA reads as TGTGCCTGGAGTCGAAGGCTAGCGGGATCGAACACCGGGGAGCTGTTTTTT. The full variable domain, completed using reference TRBV30 and TRBJ2-2, is SQTIHQWPATLVQPVGSPLSLECTVEGTSNPNLYWYRQAAGRGLQLLFYSVGIGQISSEVPQNLSASRPQDRQFILSSKKLLLSDSGFYLCAWSRRLAGSNTGELFFGEGSRLTVL.

This chain links TRBV2 with TRBJ2-3, with a possible D match to TRBD2 (5 bases). Germline V lookup: CDR1 SNHLY, CDR2 FYNNEI. This CDR3 has 14 residues. Trimming removed 1 base at V and 0 bases at J, with 5 bases between. The CDR3 nucleotides read TGTGCCAGCAGTGAAGTAGCGAGCACAGATACGCAGTATTTT. Protein product: CASSEVASTDTQYF.